Included here is one TCR beta chain sequence, with context. What it binds is not known. This specimen belongs to a study of T cells in Graves' hyperthyroidism and ophthalmopathy. Study outcomes and limitations: Ophthalmopathy was predicted by the model a median of approximately 6.6 months ahead of onset. Stable hyperthyroidism and ophthalmopathy were separated using 13 V-J signatures.

It was RNA transcripts that yielded the amplified TCR beta CDR3 regions. The TCR CDR3 first-round RT-PCR relied on the HTBI primer set. Each CDR3 protein is one row after TCRdb ran MiXCR on the multiplex PCR reads. This sample has about 690,000 distinct CDR3 sequences, with 17% found just once. The study left out patients who had uncontrolled infection, other autoimmune disease, pregnancy or lactation. Fresh peripheral blood, 9.5 to 10 ml of it, supplied the PBMCs. This TCR derives from a man aged 45-65 years with Graves' hyperthyroidism. Sequenced input: blood.

The CDR3 nucleotides read TGTGCCAGCAGGACACCCGACAGGGGCGGCTATGGCTACACCTTC. Its protein is CASRTPDRGGYGYTF. The chain recombines TRBV28 with TRBJ1-2; TRBD1 matches 8 bases. Germline-derived CDR1 and CDR2 are MDHEN and SYDVKM. Losses at the gene ends were 6 bases for V and 4 bases for J; bases not matched to a gene: 10. This CDR3 has 15 residues.